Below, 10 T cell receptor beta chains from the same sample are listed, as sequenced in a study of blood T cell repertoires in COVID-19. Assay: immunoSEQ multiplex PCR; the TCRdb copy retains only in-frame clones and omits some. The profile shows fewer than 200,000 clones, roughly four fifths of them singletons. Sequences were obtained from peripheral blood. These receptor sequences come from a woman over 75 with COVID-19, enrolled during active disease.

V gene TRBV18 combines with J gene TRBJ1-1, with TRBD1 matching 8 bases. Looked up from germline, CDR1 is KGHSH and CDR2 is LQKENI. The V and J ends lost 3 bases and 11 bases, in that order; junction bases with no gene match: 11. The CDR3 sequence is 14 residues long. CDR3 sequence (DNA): TGTGCCAGCTCACCGTCGACAGGGGCGATTTTCGCTTTCTTT. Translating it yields CASSPSTGAIFAFF.

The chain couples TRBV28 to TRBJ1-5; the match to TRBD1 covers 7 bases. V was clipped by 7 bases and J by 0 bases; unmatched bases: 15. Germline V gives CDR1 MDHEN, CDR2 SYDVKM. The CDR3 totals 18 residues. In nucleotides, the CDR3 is TGTGCCAGCACCCTTCCAGGTTTACAGGGGAATAGCAATCAGCCCCAGCATTTT. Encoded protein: CASTLPGLQGNSNQPQHF.

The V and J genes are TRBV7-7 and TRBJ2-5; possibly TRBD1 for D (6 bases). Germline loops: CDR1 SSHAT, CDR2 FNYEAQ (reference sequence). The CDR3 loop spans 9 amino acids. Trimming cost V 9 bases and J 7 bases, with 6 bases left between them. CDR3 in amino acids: CARTGTQYF. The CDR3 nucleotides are TGTGCCAGGACAGGGACCCAGTACTTC.

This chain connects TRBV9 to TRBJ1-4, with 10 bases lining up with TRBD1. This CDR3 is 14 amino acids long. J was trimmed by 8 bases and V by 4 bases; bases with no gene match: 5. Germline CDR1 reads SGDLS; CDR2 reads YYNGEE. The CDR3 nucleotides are TGTGCCAGCAGCTCGGACAGGGGGTACGAAAAACTGTTTTTT. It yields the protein CASSSDRGYEKLFF.

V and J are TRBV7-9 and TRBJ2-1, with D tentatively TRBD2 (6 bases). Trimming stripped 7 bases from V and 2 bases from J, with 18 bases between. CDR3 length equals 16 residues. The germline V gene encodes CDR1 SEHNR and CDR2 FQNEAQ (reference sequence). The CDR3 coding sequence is TGTGCCAGCACCCCGGTGGGAGTAGCGGCCTACAATGAGCAGTTCTTC. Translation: CASTPVGVAAYNEQFF.

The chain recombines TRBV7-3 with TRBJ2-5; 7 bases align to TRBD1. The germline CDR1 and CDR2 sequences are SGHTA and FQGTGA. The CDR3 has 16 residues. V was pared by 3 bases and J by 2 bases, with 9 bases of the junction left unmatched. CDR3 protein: CASSLGTGVEQETQYF. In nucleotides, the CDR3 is TGTGCCAGCAGCTTGGGAACAGGGGTCGAACAAGAGACCCAGTACTTC.

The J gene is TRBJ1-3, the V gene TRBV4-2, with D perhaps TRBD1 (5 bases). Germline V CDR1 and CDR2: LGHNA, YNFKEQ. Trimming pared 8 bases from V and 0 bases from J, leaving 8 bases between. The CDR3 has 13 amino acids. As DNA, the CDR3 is TGTGCCAGCGGGACTTCCTCTGGAAACACCATATATTTT. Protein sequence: CASGTSSGNTIYF.

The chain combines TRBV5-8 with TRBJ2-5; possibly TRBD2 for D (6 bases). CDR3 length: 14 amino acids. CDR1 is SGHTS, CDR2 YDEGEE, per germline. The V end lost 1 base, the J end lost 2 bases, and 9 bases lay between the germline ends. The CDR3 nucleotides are TGTGCCAGCAGCTTGATTCTAGCGCAAGAGACCCAGTACTTC. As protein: CASSLILAQETQYF.

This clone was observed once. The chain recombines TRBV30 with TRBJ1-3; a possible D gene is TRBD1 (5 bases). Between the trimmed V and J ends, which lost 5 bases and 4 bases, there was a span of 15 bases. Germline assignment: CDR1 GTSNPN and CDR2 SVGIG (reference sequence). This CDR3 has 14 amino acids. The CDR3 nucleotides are TGTGCCTGGGGGGCCCCTAGGGAGGGAAACACCATATATTTT. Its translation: CAWGAPREGNTIYF.

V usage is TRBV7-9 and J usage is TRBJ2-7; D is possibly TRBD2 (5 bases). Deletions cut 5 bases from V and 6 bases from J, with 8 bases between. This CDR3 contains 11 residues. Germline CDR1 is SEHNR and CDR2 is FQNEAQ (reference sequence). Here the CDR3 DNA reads TGTGCCAGCAGCAAAGGGAGCGAGCAGTACTTC. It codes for CASSKGSEQYF. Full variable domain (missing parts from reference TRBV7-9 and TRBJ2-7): DTGVSQNPRHKITKRGQNVTFRCDPISEHNRLYWYRQTLGQGPEFLTYFQNEAQLEKSRLLSDRFSAERPKGSFSTLEIQRTEQGDSAMYLCASSKGSEQYFGPGTRLTVT.